Below are 8 T cell receptor beta chains sequenced from a single sample in a study of CD8+ T cells in alopecia areata. Isolated RNA was reverse transcribed into cDNA used as the sequencing template. Produced via immunoSEQ multiplex PCR; TCRdb's table is partial and in-frame only. Of about 270,000 clones in the sample, 50% to 75% were seen once. Treatment noted: oral pan-JAK inhibitor, 5-10 mg twice daily. The source was CD4+ T cells sorted from blood, collected at roughly week 53, from a patient treated with tofacitinib. Source of these receptors: a human donor with alopecia areata.

CDR3 residues: CASSLALTDYGYTF. DNA for the CDR3: TGTGCCAGCAGCTTAGCGCTAACAGACTATGGCTACACCTTC. The chain links TRBV7-8 to TRBJ1-2, with no clear D. CDR1 is SGHVS, CDR2 FQNEAQ, per germline. V lost 0 bases and J lost 3, with 8 bases in between. The CDR3 is made up of 14 amino acids.

The rearrangement links TRBV20-1 to TRBJ2-1; D unresolved. Between the trimmed V and J ends, which lost 4 bases and 7 bases, there was a span of 8 bases. In germline, CDR1 is DFQATT, CDR2 SNEGSKA (reference sequence). The CDR3 is made up of 11 amino acids. CDR3 DNA sequence: TGCAGTGCTATCCGCCGGAATGAGCAGTTCTTC. It specifies CSAIRRNEQFF.

This clone was found a few times. This chain uses TRBV29-1 with TRBJ1-1; no reliable D call. Trimming pared 0 bases from V and 2 bases from J, leaving 7 bases between. The CDR3 has 13 amino acids. Looked up from germline, CDR1 is SQVTM and CDR2 is ANQGSEA. The CDR3 here is CSVEDQLNTEAFF. As DNA, the CDR3 is TGCAGCGTTGAAGATCAACTCAACACTGAAGCTTTCTTT.

This clone was detected a few times. The V gene is TRBV14, the J gene TRBJ2-1; a weak D match, TRBD2 (6 bases). Germline values: CDR1 SGHDN, CDR2 FVKESK. This CDR3 contains 17 residues. Between the trimmed V and J ends, which lost 3 bases and 0 bases, there was a span of 15 bases. CDR3 bases: TGTGCCAGCAGCCATAATATAGGAGGGAGCTCCTACAATGAGCAGTTCTTC. This gives the protein CASSHNIGGSSYNEQFF. Supplemented by reference TRBV14 and TRBJ2-1, the full variable domain reads EAGVTQFPSHSVIEKGQTVTLRCDPISGHDNLYWYRRVMGKEIKFLLHFVKESKQDESGMPNNRFLAERTGGTYSTLKVQPAELEDSGVYFCASSHNIGGSSYNEQFFGPGTRLTVL.

The J gene is TRBJ1-3, the V gene TRBV2, with unresolved D. V lost 7 bases, J lost 2 bases, and 9 bases lay in between. Germline CDR1 reads SNHLY; CDR2 reads FYNNEI. The CDR3 covers 13 residues. This chain's CDR3 is CASNGRAGNTIYF. As DNA, the CDR3 is TGTGCCAGCAACGGGCGGGCTGGAAACACCATATATTTT.

This clone was picked up a small number of times. The CDR3 nucleotides are TGTGCCAGCAGCCAAGATTGGCATGAAGCTTTCTTT. Protein product: CASSQDWHEAFF. The chain uses TRBV4-2 and TRBJ1-1; D is unresolved. CDR1 LGHNA and CDR2 YNFKEQ come from the germline V gene. The CDR3 loop spans 12 amino acids. The V end was cut by 0 bases, the J end by 7 bases, with 6 bases between.

The DNA of the CDR3 is TGTGCCTGGAGTGGAGGAGGACAGGAGGAAGGCTACTATGGCTACACCTTC. It yields the protein CAWSGGGQEEGYYGYTF. The gene calls are TRBV30 and TRBJ1-2, with 7 bases matching TRBD1. CDR1 and CDR2 (germline): GTSNPN, SVGIG (reference sequence). The CDR3 is made up of 17 amino acids. The junction had 14 bases not matched to a gene; V was cut back by 1 base and J by 3 bases.

The chain is built from TRBV27 and TRBJ2-2; D might be TRBD2 (6 bases). Germline CDR1 MNHEY, CDR2 SMNVEV (reference sequence). V was clipped by 10 bases and J by 5 bases, with 17 bases between them. The CDR3 totals 14 residues. Here the CDR3 DNA reads TGTGCCACCTGCAGGGAGGCTAGGACCGGGGAGCTGTTTTTT. This codes for CATCREARTGELFF.